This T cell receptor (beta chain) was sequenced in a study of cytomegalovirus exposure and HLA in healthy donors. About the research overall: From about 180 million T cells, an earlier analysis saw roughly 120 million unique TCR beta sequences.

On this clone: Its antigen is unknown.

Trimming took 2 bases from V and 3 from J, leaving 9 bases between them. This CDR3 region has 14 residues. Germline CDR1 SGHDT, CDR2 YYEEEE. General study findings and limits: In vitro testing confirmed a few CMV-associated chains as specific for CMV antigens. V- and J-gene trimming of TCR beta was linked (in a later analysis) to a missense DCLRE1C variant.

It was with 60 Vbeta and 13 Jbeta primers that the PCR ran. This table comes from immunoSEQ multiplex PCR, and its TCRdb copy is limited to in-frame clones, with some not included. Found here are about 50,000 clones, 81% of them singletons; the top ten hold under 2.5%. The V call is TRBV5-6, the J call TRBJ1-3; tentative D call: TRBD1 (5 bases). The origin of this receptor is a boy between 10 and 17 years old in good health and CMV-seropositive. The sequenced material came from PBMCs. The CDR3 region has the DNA TGTGCCAGCAGCTTAGGACAAAATGGAAACACCATATATTTT. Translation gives CASSLGQNGNTIYF.